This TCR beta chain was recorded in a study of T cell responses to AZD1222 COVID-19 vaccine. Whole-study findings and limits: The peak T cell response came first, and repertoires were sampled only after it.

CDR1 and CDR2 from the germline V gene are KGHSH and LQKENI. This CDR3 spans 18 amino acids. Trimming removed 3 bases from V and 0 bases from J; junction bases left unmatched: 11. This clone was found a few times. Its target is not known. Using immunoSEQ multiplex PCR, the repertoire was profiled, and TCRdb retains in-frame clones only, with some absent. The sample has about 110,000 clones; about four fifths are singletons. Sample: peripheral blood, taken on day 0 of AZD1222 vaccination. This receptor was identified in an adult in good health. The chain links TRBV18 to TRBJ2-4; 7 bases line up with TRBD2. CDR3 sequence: CASSPRVLLAVAKNIQYF. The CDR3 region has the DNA TGTGCCAGCTCACCGCGGGTGTTGCTAGCGGTAGCCAAAAACATTCAGTACTTC.